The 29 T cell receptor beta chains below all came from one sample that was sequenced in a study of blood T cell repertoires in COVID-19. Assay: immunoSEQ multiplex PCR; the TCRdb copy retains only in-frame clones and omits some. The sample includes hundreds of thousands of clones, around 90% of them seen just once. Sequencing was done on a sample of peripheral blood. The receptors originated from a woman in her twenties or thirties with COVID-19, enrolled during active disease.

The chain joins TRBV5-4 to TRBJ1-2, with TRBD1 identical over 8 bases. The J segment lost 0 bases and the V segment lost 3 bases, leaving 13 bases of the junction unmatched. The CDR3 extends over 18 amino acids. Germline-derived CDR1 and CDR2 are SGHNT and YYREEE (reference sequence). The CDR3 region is CASSCPGGGLCSNYGYTF. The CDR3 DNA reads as TGTGCCAGCAGCTGCCCAGGGGGCGGATTATGTTCTAACTATGGCTACACCTTC.

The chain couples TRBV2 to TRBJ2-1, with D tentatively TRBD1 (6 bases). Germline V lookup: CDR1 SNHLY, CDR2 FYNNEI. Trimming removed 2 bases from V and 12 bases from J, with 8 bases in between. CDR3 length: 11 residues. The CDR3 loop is CASSEPQGQFF. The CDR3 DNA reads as TGTGCCAGCAGTGAACCACAGGGGCAGTTCTTC.

The CDR3 protein is CASSSPGTSGSTDTQYF. In DNA form, the CDR3 reads TGTGCCAGCAGCTCCCCCGGGACTAGCGGGAGCACAGATACGCAGTATTTT. V gene TRBV9 combines with J gene TRBJ2-3; 12 bases align to TRBD2. The CDR3 runs to 17 residues. With V trimmed by 4 bases and J by 0 bases, 6 bases remained unmatched. The germline V gene has CDR1 SGDLS and CDR2 YYNGEE.

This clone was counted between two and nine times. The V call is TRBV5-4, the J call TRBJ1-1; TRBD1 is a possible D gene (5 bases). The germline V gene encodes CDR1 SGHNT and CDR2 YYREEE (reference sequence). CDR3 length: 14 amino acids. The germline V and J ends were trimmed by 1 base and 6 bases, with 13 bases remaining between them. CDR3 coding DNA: TGTGCCAGCAGCTTGCTAGGGAAGGGGCCTGAAGCTTTCTTT. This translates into CASSLLGKGPEAFF.

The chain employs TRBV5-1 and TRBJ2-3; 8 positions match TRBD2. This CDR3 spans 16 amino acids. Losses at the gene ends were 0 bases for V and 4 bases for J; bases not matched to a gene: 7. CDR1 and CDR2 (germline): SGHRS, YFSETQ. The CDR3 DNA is TGCGCCAGCAGCTTGGTGCCGCCAGCGGGGGCAGATACGCAGTATTTT. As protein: CASSLVPPAGADTQYF.

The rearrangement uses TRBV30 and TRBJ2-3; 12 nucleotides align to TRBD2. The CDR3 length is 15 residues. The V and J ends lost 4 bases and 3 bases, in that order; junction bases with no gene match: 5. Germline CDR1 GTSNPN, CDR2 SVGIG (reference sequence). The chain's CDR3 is CAWTPGTSGTDTQYF. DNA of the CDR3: TGTGCCTGGACTCCTGGGACTAGCGGGACAGATACGCAGTATTTT.

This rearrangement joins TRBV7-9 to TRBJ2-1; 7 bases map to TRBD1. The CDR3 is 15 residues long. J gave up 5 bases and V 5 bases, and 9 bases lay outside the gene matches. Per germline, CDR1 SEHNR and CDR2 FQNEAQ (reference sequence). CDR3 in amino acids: CASSPPGTADNEQFF. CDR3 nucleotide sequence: TGTGCCAGCAGCCCCCCGGGGACAGCGGACAATGAGCAGTTCTTC.

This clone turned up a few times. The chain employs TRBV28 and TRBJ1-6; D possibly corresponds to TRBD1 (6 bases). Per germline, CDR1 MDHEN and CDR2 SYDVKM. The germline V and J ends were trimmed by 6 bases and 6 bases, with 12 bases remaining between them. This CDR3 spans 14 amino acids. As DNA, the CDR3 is TGTGCCAGCAGCACGGACAGCTTTAATTCACCCCTCCACTTT. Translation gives CASSTDSFNSPLHF.

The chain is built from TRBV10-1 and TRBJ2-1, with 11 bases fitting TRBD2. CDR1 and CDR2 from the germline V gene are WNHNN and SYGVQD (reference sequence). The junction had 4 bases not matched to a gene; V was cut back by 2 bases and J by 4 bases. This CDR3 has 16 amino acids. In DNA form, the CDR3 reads TGCGCCAGCAGTGAGACTAGCGGGAGTGGGTACAATGAGCAGTTCTTC. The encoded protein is CASSETSGSGYNEQFF.

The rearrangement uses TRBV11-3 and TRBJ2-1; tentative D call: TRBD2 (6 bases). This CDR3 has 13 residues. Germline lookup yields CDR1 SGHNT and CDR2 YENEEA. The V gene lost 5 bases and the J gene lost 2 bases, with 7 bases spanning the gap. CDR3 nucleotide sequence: TGTGCCAGCAGCGCGGGACCCTACAATGAGCAGTTCTTC. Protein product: CASSAGPYNEQFF.

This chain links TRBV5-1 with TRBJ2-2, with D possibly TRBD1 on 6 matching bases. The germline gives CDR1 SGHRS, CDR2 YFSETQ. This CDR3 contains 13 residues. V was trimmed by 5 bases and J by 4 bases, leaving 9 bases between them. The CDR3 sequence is CASRTGSTGELFF. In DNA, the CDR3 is TGCGCCAGCAGGACAGGCAGCACCGGGGAGCTGTTTTTT. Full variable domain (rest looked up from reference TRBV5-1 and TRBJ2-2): KAGVTQTPRYLIKTRGQQVTLSCSPISGHRSVSWYQQTPGQGLQFLFEYFSETQRNKGNFPGRFSGRQFSNSRSEMNVSTLELGDSALYLCASRTGSTGELFFGEGSRLTVL.

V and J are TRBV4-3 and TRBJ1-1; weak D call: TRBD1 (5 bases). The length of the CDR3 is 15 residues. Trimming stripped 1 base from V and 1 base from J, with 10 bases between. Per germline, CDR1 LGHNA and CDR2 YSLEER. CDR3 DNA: TGCGCCAGCAGCCAAGGGGGGGAAGCGAACACTGAAGCTTTCTTT. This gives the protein CASSQGGEANTEAFF.

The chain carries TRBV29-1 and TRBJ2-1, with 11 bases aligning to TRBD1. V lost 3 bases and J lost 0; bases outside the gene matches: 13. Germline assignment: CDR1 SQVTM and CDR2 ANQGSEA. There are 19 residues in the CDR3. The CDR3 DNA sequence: TGCAGCGTTGATGGAAGAGGGACAGGGGGTATAAGCTCCTACAATGAGCAGTTCTTC. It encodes CSVDGRGTGGISSYNEQFF.

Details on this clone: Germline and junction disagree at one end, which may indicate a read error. The CDR3 region is CASSLAGGTYGQYF. The CDR3, as DNA: TGTGCCAGCAGCTTGGCCGGCGGAACCTACGGGCAGTACTTC. The chain uses TRBV5-4 and TRBJ2-7; D call uncertain. The CDR3 is 14 amino acids. CDR1 is SGHNT and CDR2 is YYREEE in the germline V gene (reference sequence). Based on the CDR3 plus reference TRBV5-4 and TRBJ2-7, the full variable domain is ETGVTQSPTHLIKTRGQQVTLRCSSQSGHNTVSWYQQALGQGPQFIFQYYREEENGRGNFPPRFSGLQFPNYSSELNVNALELDDSALYLCASSLAGGTYGQYFGPGTRLTVT.

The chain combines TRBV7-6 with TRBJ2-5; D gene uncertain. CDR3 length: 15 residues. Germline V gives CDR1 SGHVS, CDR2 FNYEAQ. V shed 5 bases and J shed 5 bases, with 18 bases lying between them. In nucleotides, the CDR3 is TGTGCCAGCAGCCCCCTCCGAGGAACGCAGGAGACCCAGTACTTC. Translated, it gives CASSPLRGTQETQYF.

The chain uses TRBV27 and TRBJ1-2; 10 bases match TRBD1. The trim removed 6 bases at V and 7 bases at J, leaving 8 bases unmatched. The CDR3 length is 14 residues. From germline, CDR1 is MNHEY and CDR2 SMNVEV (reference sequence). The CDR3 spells CASRSRDRGGGYTF. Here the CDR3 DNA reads TGTGCCAGCAGAAGCCGGGACAGGGGTGGTGGCTACACCTTC.

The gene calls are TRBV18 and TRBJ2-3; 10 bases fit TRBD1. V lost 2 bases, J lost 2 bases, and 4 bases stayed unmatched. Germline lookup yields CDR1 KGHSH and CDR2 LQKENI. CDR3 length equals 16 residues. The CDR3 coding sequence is TGTGCCAGCTCACCAAGGGACAGGGGAATCACAGATACGCAGTATTTT. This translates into CASSPRDRGITDTQYF. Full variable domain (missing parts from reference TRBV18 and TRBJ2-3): NAGVMQNPRHLVRRRGQEARLRCSPMKGHSHVYWYRQLPEEGLKFMVYLQKENIIDESGMPKERFSAEFPKEGPSILRIQQVVRGDSAAYFCASSPRDRGITDTQYFGPGTRLTVL.

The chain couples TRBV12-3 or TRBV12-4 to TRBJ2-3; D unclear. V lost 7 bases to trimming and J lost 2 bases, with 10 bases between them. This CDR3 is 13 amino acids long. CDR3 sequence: CASTSFYTDTQYF. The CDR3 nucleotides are TGTGCCAGCACGTCTTTTTACACAGATACGCAGTATTTT.

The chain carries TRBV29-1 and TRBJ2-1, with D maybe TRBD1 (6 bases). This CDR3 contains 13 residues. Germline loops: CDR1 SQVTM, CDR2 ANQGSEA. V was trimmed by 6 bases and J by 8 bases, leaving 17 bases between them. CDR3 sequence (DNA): TGCAGCGTCCTATCGCAGGGGAAATATGAGCAGTTCTTC. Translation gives CSVLSQGKYEQFF.

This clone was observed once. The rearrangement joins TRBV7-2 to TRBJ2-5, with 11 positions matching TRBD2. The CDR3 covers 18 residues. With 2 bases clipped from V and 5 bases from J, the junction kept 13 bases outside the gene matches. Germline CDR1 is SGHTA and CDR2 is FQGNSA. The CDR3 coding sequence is TGTGCCAGCAGCTTAAGACCCACAACTAGCGGGGGAGGGGAGACCCAGTACTTC. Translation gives CASSLRPTTSGGGETQYF. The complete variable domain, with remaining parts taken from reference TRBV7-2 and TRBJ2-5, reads GAGVSQSPSNKVTEKGKDVELRCDPISGHTALYWYRQSLGQGLEFLIYFQGNSAPDKSGLPSDRFSAERTGGSVSTLTIQRTQQEDSAVYLCASSLRPTTSGGGETQYFGPGTRLLVL.

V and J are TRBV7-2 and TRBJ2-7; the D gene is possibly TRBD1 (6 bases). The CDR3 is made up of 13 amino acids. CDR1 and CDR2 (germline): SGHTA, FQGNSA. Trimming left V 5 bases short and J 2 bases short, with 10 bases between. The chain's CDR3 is CASSGGQAYEQYF. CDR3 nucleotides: TGTGCCAGCAGCGGGGGACAAGCCTACGAGCAGTACTTC.

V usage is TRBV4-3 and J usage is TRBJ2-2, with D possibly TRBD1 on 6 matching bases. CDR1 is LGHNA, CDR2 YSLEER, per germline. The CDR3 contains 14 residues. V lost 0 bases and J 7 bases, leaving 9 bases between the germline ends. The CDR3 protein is CASSQDRGNGELFF. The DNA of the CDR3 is TGCGCCAGCAGCCAAGACAGGGGCAACGGGGAGCTGTTTTTT.

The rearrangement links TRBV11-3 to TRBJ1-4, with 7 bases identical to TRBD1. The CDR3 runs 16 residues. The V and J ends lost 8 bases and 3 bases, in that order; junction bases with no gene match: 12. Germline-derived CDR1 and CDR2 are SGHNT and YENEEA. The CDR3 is CASSFRGGAANEKLFF. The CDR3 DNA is TGTGCCAGCTCCTTTAGAGGGGGCGCGGCTAATGAAAAACTGTTTTTT.

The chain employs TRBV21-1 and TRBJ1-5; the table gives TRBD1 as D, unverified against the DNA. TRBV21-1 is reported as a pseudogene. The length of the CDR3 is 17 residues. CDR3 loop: CASSKAEDRGRGQPQHF. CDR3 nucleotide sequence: TGTGCCAGCAGCAAAGCCGAGGACAGGGGGAGAGGTCAGCCCCAGCATTTT.

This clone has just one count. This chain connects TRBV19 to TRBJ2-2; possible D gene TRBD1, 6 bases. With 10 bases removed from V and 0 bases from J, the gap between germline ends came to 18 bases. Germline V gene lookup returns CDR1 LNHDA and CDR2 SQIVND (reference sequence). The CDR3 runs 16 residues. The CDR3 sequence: CATVKKGESNTGELFF. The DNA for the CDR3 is TGTGCCACTGTGAAGAAGGGGGAGTCGAACACCGGGGAGCTGTTTTTT.

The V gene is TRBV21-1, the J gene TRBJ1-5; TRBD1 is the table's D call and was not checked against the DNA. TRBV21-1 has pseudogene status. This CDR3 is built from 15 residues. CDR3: CASSKARQGSQPQHF. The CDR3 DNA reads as TGTGCCAGCAGCAAAGCTAGGCAGGGTTCTCAGCCCCAGCATTTT.

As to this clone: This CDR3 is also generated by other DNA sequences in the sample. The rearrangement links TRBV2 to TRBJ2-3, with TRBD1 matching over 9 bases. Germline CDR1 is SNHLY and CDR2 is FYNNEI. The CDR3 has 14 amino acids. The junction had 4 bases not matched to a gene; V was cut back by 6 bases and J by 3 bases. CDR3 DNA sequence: TGTGCCAGCAGGACGACAGGGGGAACAGATACGCAGTATTTT. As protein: CASRTTGGTDTQYF.

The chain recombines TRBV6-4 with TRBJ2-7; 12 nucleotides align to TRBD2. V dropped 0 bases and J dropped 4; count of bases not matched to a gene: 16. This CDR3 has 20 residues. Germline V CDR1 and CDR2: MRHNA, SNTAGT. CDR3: CASSDSSRRLAGGPLYEQYV. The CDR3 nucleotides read TGTGCCAGCAGTGACTCGAGTCGTCGGCTAGCGGGAGGGCCTCTATACGAGCAGTACGTC.

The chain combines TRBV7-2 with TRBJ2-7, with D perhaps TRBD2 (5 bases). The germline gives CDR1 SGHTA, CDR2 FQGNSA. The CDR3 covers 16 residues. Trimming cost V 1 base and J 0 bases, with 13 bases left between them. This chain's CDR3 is CASSLEAGVSSYEQYF. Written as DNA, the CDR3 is TGTGCCAGCAGCTTAGAGGCCGGGGTTAGCTCCTACGAGCAGTACTTC.